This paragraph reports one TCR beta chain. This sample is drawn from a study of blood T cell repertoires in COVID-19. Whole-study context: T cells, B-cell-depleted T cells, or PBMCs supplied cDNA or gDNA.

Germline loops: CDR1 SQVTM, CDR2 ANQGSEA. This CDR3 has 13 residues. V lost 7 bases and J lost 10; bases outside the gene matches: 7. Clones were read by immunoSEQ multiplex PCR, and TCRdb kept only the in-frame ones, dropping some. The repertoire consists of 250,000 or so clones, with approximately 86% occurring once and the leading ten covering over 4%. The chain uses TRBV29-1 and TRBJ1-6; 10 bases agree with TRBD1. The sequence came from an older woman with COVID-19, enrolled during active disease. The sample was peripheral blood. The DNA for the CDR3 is TGCAGCGCCGGACAGGGGGTAGGATCACCCCTCCACTTT. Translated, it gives CSAGQGVGSPLHF. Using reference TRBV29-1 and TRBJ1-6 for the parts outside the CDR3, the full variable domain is SAVISQKPSRDICQRGTSLTIQCQVDSQVTMMFWYRQQPGQSLTLIATANQGSEATYESGFVIDKFPISRPNLTFSTLTVSNMSPEDSSIYLCSAGQGVGSPLHFGNGTRLTVT.